The 11 T cell receptor beta chains in this list originate from one sample, sequenced in a study of T cells in narcolepsy. Only in-frame clones appear in the TCRdb table, and some are missing; sequencing was by immunoSEQ multiplex PCR. This sample has some 1,600 clones, with approximately 39% found just once. Their target antigens are unknown. Material: cultured CD8+ T cells from cerebrospinal fluid. All receptors come from a human donor with narcolepsy.

With respect to this clone: Germline and junction disagree at one end, which may indicate a read error. The same CDR3 can be traced to other DNA sequences in this sample. This rearrangement joins TRBV25-1 to TRBJ2-7; tentatively, D is TRBD1 (7 bases). Germline CDR1 and CDR2: MGHDK and SYGVNS. This CDR3 contains 12 residues. The CDR3 coding sequence is TGTGCTAGCACCCCAGGGGGGCACGAGCAGTACTTC. It encodes CASTPGGHEQYF.

J is TRBJ2-2 and V is TRBV10-3, with 8 positions matching TRBD1. Germline assignment: CDR1 ENHRY and CDR2 SYGVKD. The CDR3 spans 15 residues. J was trimmed by 1 base and V by 10 bases; bases with no gene match: 8. The CDR3 region has the DNA TGTGCCAGCATTACAGGGGGGATGAACACCGGGGAGCTGTTTTTT. It specifies CASITGGMNTGELFF.

The chain recombines TRBV7-7 with TRBJ2-5; 8 positions match TRBD2. Germline CDR1 SSHAT, CDR2 FNYEAQ (reference sequence). After removal of 1 base from V and 2 bases from J, the junction contained 9 bases not matched to a gene. This CDR3 comprises 17 residues. The CDR3 DNA is TGTGCCAGCAGCTTAGACGGGGGGGCCGCTAAACAAGAGACCCAGTACTTC. Translation: CASSLDGGAAKQETQYF.

On this clone: A junction end diverges from the germline sequence, so it may reflect a read error. The chain links TRBV10-3 to TRBJ2-2; weak D call: TRBD2 (6 bases). This CDR3 contains 14 residues. Germline V gene data show CDR1 as ENHRY and CDR2 as SYGVKD. The DNA of the CDR3 is TGTGCCATCGTTGCCGGGACTTCACACCGGGGAGCTGTTTTT. This sequence encodes CAIVAGTSHRGAVF.

This clone is categorized as medium-sized. The V gene is TRBV5-4, the J gene TRBJ1-1; D is possibly TRBD1 (6 bases). Germline V lookup: CDR1 SGHNT, CDR2 YYREEE (reference sequence). The V end lost 2 bases, the J end lost 8 bases, and 19 bases lay between the germline ends. The CDR3 is made up of 15 amino acids. The CDR3 protein is CASSFGPGGGWEAFF. The CDR3 region has the DNA TGTGCCAGCAGCTTCGGACCAGGAGGGGGTTGGGAAGCTTTCTTT.

This clone was counted only a few times. The gene calls are TRBV6-1 and TRBJ2-7; a possible D gene is TRBD1 (7 bases). Trimming took 6 bases from V and 6 from J, leaving 15 bases between them. Germline V gene data show CDR1 as MNHNS and CDR2 as SASEGT. CDR3 length: 13 residues. The CDR3 protein is CASSQGGTLEQYF. The CDR3 DNA follows: TGTGCCAGCAGCCAGGGGGGTACTCTCGAGCAGTACTTC.

Details on this clone: This may be a read error: a much more frequent sequence differs by one nucleotide. The J gene is TRBJ2-1, the V gene TRBV4-2, with D perhaps being TRBD1 or TRBD2 (5 bases each). CDR1 and CDR2 from the germline V gene are LGHNA and YNFKEQ. This CDR3 is built from 14 residues. The germline V and J ends were trimmed by 0 bases and 12 bases, with 15 bases remaining between them. The CDR3 protein is CASSQEVDGAGQFF. The CDR3 nucleotides are TGTGCCAGCAGCCAAGAGGTGGACGGGGCCGGGCAGTTCTTC.

This clone was seen only a few times. The genes are TRBV7-9 and TRBJ1-2, with 7 bases matching TRBD1. V dropped 1 base and J dropped 2; count of bases not matched to a gene: 10. The CDR3 runs 17 residues. Germline V gene data show CDR1 as SEHNR and CDR2 as FQNEAQ (reference sequence). CDR3 sequence: CASSLEPQGGSNYGYTF. In nucleotides, the CDR3 is TGTGCCAGCAGCTTAGAGCCTCAGGGGGGGTCCAACTATGGCTACACCTTC.

V usage is TRBV4-1 and J usage is TRBJ2-3; 11 bases match TRBD2. This CDR3 contains 16 residues. J was trimmed by 6 bases and V by 4 bases; bases with no gene match: 9. Germline-derived CDR1 and CDR2 are MGHRA and YSYEKL. The CDR3 is CASSPQGLAAKDTQYF. The CDR3 coding sequence is TGCGCCAGCAGCCCGCAGGGACTAGCGGCCAAGGATACGCAGTATTTT.

V usage is TRBV11-2 and J usage is TRBJ1-5; 11 bases line up with TRBD1. V gave up 3 bases and J gave up 6 bases; unmatched junction bases: 4. The CDR3 is 15 amino acids. The germline CDR1 and CDR2 sequences are SGHAT and FQNNGV. This CDR3 is CASSFGQGAGQPQHF. The CDR3 nucleotides read TGTGCCAGCAGCTTCGGACAGGGGGCGGGTCAGCCCCAGCATTTT.

This clone was detected a few times. For the CDR3, the DNA is TGCGCCAGCACTGGGACAGGCTTCGGGGAGCTGTTTTTT. Protein: CASTGTGFGELFF. This rearrangement joins TRBV10-2 to TRBJ2-2, with 8 nucleotides matching TRBD1. The germline V gene encodes CDR1 WSHSY and CDR2 SAAADI. This CDR3 has 13 residues. V gave up 7 bases and J gave up 7 bases; unmatched junction bases: 5.